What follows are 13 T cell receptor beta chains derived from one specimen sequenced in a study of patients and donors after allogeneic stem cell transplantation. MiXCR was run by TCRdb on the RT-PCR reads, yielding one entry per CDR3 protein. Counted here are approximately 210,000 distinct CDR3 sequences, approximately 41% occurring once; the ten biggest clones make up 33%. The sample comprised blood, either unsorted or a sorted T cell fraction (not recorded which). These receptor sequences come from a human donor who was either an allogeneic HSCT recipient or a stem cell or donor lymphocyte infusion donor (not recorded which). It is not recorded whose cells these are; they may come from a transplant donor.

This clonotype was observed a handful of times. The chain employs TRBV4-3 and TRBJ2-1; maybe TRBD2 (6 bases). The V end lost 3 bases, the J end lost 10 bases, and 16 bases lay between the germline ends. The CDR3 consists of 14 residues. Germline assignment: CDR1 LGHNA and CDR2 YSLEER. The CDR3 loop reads CASSHTGVGYEQFF. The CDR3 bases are TGCGCCAGCAGCCATACGGGAGTAGGCTACGAGCAGTTCTTC.

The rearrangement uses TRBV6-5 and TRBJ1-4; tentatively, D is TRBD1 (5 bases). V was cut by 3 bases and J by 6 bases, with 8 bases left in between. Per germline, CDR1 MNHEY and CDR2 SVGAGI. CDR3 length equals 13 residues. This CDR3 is CASSYLGDEKLFF. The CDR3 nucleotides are TGTGCCAGCAGTTATCTGGGGGATGAAAAACTGTTTTTT.

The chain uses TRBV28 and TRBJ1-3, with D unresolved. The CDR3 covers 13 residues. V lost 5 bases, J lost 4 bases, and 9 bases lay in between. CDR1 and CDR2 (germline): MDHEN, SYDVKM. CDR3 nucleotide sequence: TGTGCCAGCAGTAAGGGAAGGGGAAACACCATATATTTT. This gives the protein CASSKGRGNTIYF.

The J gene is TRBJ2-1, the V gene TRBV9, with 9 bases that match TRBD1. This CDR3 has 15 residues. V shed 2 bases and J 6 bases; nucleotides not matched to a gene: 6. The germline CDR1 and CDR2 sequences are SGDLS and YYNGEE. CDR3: CASSVSGQGFNEQFF. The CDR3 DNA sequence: TGTGCCAGCAGCGTTTCAGGACAGGGGTTCAATGAGCAGTTCTTC.

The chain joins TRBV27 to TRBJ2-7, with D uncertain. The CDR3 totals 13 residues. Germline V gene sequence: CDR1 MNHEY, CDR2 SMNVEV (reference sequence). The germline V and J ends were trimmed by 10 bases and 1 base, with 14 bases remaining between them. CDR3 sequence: CATRPGPSYEQYF. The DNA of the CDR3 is TGTGCCACCCGGCCTGGACCGTCCTACGAGCAGTACTTC.

CDR3: CASSLDRLYSYEQYF. The DNA of the CDR3 is TGTGCCAGCAGTTTGGACAGGCTGTACTCCTACGAGCAGTACTTC. The chain recombines TRBV28 with TRBJ2-7, with 7 bases fitting TRBD1. With 3 bases clipped from V and 0 bases from J, the junction kept 5 bases outside the gene matches. This CDR3 is built from 15 residues. Per the germline V gene, CDR1 is MDHEN and CDR2 is SYDVKM.

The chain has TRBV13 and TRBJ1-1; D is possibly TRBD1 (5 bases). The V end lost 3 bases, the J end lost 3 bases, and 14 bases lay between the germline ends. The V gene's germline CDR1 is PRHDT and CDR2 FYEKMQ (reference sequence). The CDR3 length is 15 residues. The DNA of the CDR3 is TGTGCCAGCAGCTTTTCCCATCAGGGTTACACTGAAGCTTTCTTT. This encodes CASSFSHQGYTEAFF.

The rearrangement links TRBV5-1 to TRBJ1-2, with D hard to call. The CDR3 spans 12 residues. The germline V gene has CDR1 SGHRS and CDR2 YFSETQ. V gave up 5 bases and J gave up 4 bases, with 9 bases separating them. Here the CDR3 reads CASRETTYGYTF. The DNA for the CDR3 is TGCGCCAGCAGGGAGACAACCTATGGCTACACCTTC.

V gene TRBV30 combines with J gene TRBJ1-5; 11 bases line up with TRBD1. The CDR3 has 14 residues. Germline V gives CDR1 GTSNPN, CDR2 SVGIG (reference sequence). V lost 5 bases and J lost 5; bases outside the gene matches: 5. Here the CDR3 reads CAWCPGQGDQPQHF. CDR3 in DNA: TGTGCCTGGTGTCCGGGACAGGGGGATCAGCCCCAGCATTTT.

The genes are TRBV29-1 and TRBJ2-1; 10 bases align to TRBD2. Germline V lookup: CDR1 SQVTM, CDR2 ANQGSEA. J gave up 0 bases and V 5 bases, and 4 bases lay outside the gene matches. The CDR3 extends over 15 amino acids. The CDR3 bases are TGCAGCGTTTGGACTAGCGGAAGCTCCTACAATGAGCAGTTCTTC. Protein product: CSVWTSGSSYNEQFF.

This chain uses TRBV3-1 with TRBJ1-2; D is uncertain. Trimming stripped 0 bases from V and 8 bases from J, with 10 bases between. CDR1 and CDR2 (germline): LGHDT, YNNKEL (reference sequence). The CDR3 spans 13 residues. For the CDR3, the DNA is TGTGCCAGCAGCCAAGATATGTCTTGGGGCTACACCTTC. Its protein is CASSQDMSWGYTF.

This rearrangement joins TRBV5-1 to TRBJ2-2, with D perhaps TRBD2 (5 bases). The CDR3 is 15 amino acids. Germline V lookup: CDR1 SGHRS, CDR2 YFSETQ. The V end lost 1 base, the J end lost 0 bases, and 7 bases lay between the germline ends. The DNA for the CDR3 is TGCGCCAGCAGCTTGCTAGCCGCGAACACCGGGGAGCTGTTTTTT. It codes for CASSLLAANTGELFF.

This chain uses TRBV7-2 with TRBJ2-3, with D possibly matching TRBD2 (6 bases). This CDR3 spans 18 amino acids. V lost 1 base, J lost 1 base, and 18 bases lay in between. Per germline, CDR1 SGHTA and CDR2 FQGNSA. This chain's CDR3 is CASSLGFGARGGTDTQYF. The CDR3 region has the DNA TGTGCCAGCAGCTTAGGCTTTGGGGCGCGGGGAGGCACAGATACGCAGTATTTT.